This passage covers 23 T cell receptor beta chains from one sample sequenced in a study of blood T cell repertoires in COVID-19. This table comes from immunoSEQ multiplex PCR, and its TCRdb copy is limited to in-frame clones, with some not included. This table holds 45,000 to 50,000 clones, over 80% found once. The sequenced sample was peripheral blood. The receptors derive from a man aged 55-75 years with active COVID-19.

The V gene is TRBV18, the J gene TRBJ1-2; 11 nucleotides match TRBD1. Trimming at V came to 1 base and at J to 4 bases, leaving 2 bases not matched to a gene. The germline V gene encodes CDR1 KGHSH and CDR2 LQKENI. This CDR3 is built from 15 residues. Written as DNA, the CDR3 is TGTGCCAGCTCACCACGGGACAGGGGGGCCTATGGCTACACCTTC. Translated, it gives CASSPRDRGAYGYTF.

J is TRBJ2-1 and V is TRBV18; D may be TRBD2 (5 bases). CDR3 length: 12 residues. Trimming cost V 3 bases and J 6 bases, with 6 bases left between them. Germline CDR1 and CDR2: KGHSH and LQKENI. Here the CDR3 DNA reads TGTGCCAGCTCACCGGCGGGCAATGAGCAGTTCTTC. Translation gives CASSPAGNEQFF.

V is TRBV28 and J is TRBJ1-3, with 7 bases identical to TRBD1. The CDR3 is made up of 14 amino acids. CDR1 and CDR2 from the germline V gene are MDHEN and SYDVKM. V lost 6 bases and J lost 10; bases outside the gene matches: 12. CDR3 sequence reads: CASSLDRALSTIYF. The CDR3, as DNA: TGTGCCAGCAGCCTTGACAGGGCCCTCTCGACCATATATTTT.

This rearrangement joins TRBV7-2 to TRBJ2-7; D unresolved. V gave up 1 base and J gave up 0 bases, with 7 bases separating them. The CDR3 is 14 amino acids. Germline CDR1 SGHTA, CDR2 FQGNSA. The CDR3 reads CASSLGPSSYEQYF. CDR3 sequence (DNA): TGTGCCAGCAGCTTAGGTCCTAGCTCCTACGAGCAGTACTTC.

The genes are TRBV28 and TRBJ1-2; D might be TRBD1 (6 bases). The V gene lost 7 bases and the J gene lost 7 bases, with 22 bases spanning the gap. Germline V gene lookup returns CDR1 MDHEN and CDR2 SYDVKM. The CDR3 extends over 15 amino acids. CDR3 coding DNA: TGTGCCAGCACCCTTCTGAACAGGGATAGTAGTGGCTACACCTTC. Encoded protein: CASTLLNRDSSGYTF.

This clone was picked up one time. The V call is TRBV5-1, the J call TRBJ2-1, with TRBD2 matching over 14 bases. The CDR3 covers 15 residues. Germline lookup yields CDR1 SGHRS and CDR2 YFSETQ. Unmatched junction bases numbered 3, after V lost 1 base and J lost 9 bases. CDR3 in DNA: TGCGCCAGCAGCTTGTCGGGGACTAGCGGGAGTGAGCAGTTCTTC. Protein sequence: CASSLSGTSGSEQFF.

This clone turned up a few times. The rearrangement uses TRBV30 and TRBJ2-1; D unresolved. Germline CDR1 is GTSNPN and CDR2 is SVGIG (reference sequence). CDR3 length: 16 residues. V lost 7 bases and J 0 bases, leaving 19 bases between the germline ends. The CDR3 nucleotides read TGTGCCTTCAATTCCCCGGAGTTTGCCTCCTACAATGAGCAGTTCTTC. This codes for CAFNSPEFASYNEQFF.

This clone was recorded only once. CDR3 protein: CAWGPGGSYNEQFF. CDR3 nucleotides: TGTGCCTGGGGCCCGGGGGGCTCCTACAATGAGCAGTTCTTC. J is TRBJ2-1 and V is TRBV30; TRBD2 matches at 7 bases. The length of the CDR3 is 14 residues. Germline lookup yields CDR1 GTSNPN and CDR2 SVGIG (reference sequence). Unmatched junction bases numbered 4, after V lost 5 bases and J lost 0 bases.

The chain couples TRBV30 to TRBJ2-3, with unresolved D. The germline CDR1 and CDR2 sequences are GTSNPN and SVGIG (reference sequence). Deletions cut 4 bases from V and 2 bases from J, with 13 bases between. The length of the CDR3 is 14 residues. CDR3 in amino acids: CAWNPRWPTDTQYF. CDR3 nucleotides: TGTGCCTGGAACCCTAGGTGGCCCACAGATACGCAGTATTTT.

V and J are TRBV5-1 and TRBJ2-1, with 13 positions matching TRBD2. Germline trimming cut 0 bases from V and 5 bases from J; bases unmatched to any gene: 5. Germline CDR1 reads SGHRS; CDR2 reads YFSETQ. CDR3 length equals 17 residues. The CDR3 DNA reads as TGCGCCAGCAGCTTGGTGCCGGGACTAGCGGGGAACAATGAGCAGTTCTTC. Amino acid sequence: CASSLVPGLAGNNEQFF. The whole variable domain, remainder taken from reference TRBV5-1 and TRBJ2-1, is KAGVTQTPRYLIKTRGQQVTLSCSPISGHRSVSWYQQTPGQGLQFLFEYFSETQRNKGNFPGRFSGRQFSNSRSEMNVSTLELGDSALYLCASSLVPGLAGNNEQFFGPGTRLTVL.

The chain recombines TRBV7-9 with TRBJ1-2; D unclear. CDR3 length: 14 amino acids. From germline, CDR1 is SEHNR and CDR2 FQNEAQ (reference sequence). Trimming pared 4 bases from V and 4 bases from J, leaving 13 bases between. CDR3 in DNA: TGTGCCAGCAGCTCCAGCAGGCTCATCTATGGCTACACCTTC. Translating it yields CASSSSRLIYGYTF.

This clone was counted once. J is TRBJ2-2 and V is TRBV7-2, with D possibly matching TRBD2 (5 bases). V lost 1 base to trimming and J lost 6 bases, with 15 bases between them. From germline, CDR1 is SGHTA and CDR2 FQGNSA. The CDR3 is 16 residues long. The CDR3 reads CASSLEGGRSAGELFF. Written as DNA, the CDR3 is TGTGCCAGCAGCTTAGAAGGCGGGCGTTCGGCCGGGGAGCTGTTTTTT. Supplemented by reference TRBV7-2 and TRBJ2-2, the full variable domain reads GAGVSQSPSNKVTEKGKDVELRCDPISGHTALYWYRQSLGQGLEFLIYFQGNSAPDKSGLPSDRFSAERTGGSVSTLTIQRTQQEDSAVYLCASSLEGGRSAGELFFGEGSRLTVL.

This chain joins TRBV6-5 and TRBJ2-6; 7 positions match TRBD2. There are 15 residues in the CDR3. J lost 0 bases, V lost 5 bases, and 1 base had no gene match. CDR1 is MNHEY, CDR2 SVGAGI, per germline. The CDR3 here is CASSPGGSGANVLTF. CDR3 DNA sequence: TGTGCCAGCAGTCCGGGAGGCTCTGGGGCCAACGTCCTGACTTTC.

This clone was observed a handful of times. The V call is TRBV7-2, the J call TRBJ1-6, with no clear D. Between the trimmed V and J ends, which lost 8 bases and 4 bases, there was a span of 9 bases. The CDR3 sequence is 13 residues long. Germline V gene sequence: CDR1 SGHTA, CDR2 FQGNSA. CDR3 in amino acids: CASGRLYNSPLHF. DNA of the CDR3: TGTGCCAGCGGTAGACTTTATAATTCACCCCTCCACTTT.

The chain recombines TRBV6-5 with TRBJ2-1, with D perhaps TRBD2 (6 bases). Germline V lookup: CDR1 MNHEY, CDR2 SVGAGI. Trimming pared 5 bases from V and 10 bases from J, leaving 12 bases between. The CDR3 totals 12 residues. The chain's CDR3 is CASSPSRGEQFF. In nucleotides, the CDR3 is TGTGCCAGCAGTCCCTCGCGGGGCGAGCAGTTCTTC.

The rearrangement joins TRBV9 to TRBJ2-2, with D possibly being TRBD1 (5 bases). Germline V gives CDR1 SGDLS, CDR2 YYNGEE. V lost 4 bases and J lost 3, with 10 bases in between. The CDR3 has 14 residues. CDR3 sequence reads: CASSPQGYTGELFF. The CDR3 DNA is TGTGCCAGCAGCCCCCAGGGATACACCGGGGAGCTGTTTTTT. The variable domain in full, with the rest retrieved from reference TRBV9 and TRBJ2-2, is DSGVTQTPKHLITATGQRVTLRCSPRSGDLSVYWYQQSLDQGLQFLIQYYNGEERAKGNILERFSAQQFPDLHSELNLSSLELGDSALYFCASSPQGYTGELFFGEGSRLTVL.

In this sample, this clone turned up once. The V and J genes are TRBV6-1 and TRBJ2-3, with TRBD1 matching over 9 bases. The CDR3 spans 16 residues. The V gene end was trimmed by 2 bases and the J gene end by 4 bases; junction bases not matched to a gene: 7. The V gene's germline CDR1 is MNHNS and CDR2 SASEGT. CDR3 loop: CASSEKNRGRADTQYF. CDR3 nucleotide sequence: TGTGCCAGCAGTGAAAAAAACAGGGGGCGTGCAGATACGCAGTATTTT.

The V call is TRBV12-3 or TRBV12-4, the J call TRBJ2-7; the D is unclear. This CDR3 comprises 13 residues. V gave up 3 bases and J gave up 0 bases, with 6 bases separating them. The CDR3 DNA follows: TGTGCCAGCAGTTTTGGCACCTCCTACGAGCAGTACTTC. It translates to CASSFGTSYEQYF.

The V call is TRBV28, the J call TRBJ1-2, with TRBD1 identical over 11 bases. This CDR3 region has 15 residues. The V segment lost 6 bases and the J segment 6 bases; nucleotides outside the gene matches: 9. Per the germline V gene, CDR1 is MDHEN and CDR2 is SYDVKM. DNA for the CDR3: TGTGCCAGCAGCCCCATCGGACAGGGGGCCCATGGCTACACCTTC. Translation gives CASSPIGQGAHGYTF.

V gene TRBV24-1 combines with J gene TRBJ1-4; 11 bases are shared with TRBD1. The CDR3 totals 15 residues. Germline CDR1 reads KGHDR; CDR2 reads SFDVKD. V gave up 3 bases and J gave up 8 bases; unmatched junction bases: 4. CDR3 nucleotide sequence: TGTGCCACCAGTGATGGGGGACAGGGGGGCGAAAAACTGTTTTTT. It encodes CATSDGGQGGEKLFF.

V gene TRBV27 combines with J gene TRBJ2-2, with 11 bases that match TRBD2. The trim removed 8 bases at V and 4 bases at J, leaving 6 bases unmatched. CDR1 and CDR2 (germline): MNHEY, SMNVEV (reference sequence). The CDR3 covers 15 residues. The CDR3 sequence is CASLPTSGGTGELFF. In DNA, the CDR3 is TGTGCCAGCCTCCCCACTAGCGGGGGCACCGGGGAGCTGTTTTTT.

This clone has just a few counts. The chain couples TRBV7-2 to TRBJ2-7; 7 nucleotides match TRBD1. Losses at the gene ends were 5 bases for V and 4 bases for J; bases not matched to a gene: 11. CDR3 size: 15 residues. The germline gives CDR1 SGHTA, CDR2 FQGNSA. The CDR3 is CASSATGTDSYEQYF. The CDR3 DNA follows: TGTGCCAGCAGCGCTACCGGGACAGATTCGTACGAGCAGTACTTC.

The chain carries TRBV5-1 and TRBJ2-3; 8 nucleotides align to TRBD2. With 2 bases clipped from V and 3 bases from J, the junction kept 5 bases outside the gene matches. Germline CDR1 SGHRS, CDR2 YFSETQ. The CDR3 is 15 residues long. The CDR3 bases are TGCGCCAGCAGCTTAGCCGGGGGGGTAACAGATACGCAGTATTTT. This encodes CASSLAGGVTDTQYF.